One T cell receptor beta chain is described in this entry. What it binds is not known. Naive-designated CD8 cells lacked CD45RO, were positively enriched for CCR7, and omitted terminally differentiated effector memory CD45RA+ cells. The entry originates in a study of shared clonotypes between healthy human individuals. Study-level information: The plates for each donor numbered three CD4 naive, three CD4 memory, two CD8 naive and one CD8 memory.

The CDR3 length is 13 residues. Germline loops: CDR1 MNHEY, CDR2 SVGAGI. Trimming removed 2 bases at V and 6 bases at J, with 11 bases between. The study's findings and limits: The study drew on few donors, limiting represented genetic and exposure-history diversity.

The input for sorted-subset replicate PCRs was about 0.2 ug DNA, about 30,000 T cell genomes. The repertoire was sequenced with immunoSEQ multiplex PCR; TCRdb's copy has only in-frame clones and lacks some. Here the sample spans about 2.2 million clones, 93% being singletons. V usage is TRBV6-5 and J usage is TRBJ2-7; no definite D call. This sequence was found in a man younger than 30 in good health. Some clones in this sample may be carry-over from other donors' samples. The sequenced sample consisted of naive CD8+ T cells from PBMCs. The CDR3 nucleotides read TGTGCCAGCAGTTACGGTTGGTCTGCCGAGCAGTACTTC. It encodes CASSYGWSAEQYF.